This TCR beta chain was profiled in a study of blood T cell repertoires in COVID-19. The V end was cut by 3 bases, the J end by 9 bases, with 12 bases between. The CDR3 sequence is 13 residues long. Clones were read by immunoSEQ multiplex PCR, and TCRdb kept only the in-frame ones, dropping some. The sample lists some 320,000 clones, 90% occurring once. Participants were placed into cohorts based on the clinical history they reported. The rearrangement links TRBV12-3 or TRBV12-4 to TRBJ2-4; D remains unclear. The sequencing input was PBMCs or T cells enriched from blood (not recorded which). The receptor's source is a woman aged 25 to 45 who had been exposed to COVID-19. DNA for the CDR3: TGTGCCAGCAGTTTGCTTCCTAGTCTCATTCAGTACTTC. Encoded protein: CASSLLPSLIQYF.